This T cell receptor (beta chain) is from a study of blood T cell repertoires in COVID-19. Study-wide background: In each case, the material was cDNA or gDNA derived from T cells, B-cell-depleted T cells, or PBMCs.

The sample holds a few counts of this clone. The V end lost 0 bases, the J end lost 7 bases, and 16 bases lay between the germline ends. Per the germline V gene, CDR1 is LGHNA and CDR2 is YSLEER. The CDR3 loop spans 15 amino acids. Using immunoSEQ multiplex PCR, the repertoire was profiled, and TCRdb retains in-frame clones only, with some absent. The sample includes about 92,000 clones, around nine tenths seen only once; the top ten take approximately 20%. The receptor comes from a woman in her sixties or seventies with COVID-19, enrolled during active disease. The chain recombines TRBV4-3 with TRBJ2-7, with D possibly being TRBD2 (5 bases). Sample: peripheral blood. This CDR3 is CASSQDRGWGWEQYF. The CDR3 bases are TGCGCCAGCAGCCAAGATCGGGGTTGGGGTTGGGAGCAGTACTTC.